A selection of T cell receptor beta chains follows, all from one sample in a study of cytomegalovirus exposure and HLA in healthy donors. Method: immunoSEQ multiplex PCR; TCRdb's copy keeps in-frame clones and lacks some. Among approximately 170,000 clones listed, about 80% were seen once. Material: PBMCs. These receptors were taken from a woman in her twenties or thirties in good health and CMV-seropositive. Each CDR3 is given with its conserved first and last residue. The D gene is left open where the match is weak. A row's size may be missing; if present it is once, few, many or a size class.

cdr3_nt: TGTGCCAGCAGGGAGGTTATTTTTAGCAATCAGCCCCAGCATTTT
cdr3_aa: CASREVIFSNQPQHF
j_call: TRBJ1-5
d_call: NA
v_call: TRBV6-1
clone_size: NA

cdr3_nt: TGTGCCAGCAGTGCCGCGGCCCAGGGCAGAAATGGCTACACCTTC
cdr3_aa: CASSAAAQGRNGYTF
j_call: TRBJ1-2
d_call: NA
v_call: TRBV6-5
clone_size: few

cdr3_nt: TGTGCCAGCAGTGAATTCCAGGGGGAACTCTCCTACGAGCAGTACTTC
cdr3_aa: CASSEFQGELSYEQYF
j_call: TRBJ2-7
d_call: TRBD1
v_call: TRBV6-1
clone_size: NA

cdr3_nt: TGCGCCAGCCACCGAACCGAGGACAGGGCCGCAGATACGCAGTATTTT
cdr3_aa: CASHRTEDRAADTQYF
j_call: TRBJ2-3
d_call: TRBD1
v_call: TRBV5-1
clone_size: once

cdr3_nt: TGTGCCATCAGTTCTGGGAGTAATGGCAATCAGCCCCAGCATTTT
cdr3_aa: CAISSGSNGNQPQHF
j_call: TRBJ1-5
d_call: NA
v_call: TRBV10-3
clone_size: NA

cdr3_nt: TGCGCCAGCAGCGGACAAGGGGCCAACACCGGGGAGCTGTTTTTT
cdr3_aa: CASSGQGANTGELFF
j_call: TRBJ2-2
d_call: NA
v_call: TRBV5-1
clone_size: NA

cdr3_nt: TGCAGTGCTCCCATGAGCGGCTACACCTTC
cdr3_aa: CSAPMSGYTF
j_call: TRBJ1-2
d_call: NA
v_call: TRBV20-1
clone_size: few

cdr3_nt: TGCGCCAGCAGCGGAGGGACAGGGGCCCAAGAGACCCAGTACTTC
cdr3_aa: CASSGGTGAQETQYF
j_call: TRBJ2-5
d_call: TRBD1
v_call: TRBV5-1
clone_size: NA

cdr3_nt: TGCGCCAGCAGCCAAGATACTAGCGGGAGTTTCCCCTACAATGAGCAGTTCTTC
cdr3_aa: CASSQDTSGSFPYNEQFF
j_call: TRBJ2-1
d_call: TRBD2
v_call: TRBV4-3
clone_size: NA

cdr3_nt: TGTGCCAGCAGCTTAGACGGGAGCCGTTACGATGAGCAGTTCTTC
cdr3_aa: CASSLDGSRYDEQFF
j_call: TRBJ2-1
d_call: NA
v_call: TRBV7-6
clone_size: NA